The clone carrying this T cell receptor (beta chain) was recorded many times. Its antigen remains unknown. A second PCR, run for about 6 to 11 cycles, used a sample-barcoded 5' primer plus a J-beta primer mix. TCRdb used MiXCR to reprocess the 5' RACE reads, holding one entry per CDR3 protein. Of roughly 900,000 distinct CDR3 sequences in the sample, under 35% were seen once. This sample was included in a study of blood T cells in healthy people across ages. Notes on the study in general: Long-lived donors carried more naive CD4+ cells and greater diversity than aged donors. Per million T cells, TCR beta diversity dropped about linearly as age rose. Unsorted PBMC input precluded a conclusive naive versus antigen-experienced comparison.

The TCR sequence derives from a woman aged 80 or older in good health. Sequencing was carried out using blood.

The CDR3 bases are TGTGCCAGCCTGCGACTCGAAACAGATACGCAGTATTTT. Its protein product is CASLRLETDTQYF. V and J are TRBV2 and TRBJ2-3; D gene uncertain. The V gene's germline CDR1 is SNHLY and CDR2 FYNNEI. The CDR3 runs to 13 residues. V was cut by 8 bases and J by 3 bases, with 12 bases left in between.